This T cell receptor beta chain was identified during a study of blood T cells in healthy people across ages. From germline, CDR1 is SGHVS and CDR2 FQNEAQ. V lost 5 bases to trimming and J lost 3 bases, with 17 bases between them. The length of the CDR3 is 16 residues. A remark on this clonotype: Antigen: not known.

Alongside a J-beta primer mix, a sample-barcoded 5' primer served in a second PCR lasting roughly 7 to 11 cycles. Each CDR3 protein gets one entry after TCRdb re-called the 5' RACE reads with MiXCR. Of about 900,000 distinct CDR3 sequences in the sample, 40% to 60% were seen once. Whole-study results and caveats: Comparison with aged donors showed that long-lived donors had more naive CD4+ cells and higher diversity.

The chain combines TRBV7-8 with TRBJ2-1; tentative D call: TRBD2 (7 bases). Sequencing used blood. This clonotype was obtained from a man aged 25 to 45 in good health. The CDR3 region is CASSPRGGGFYNEQFF. DNA of the CDR3: TGTGCCAGCAGCCCAAGGGGAGGGGGGTTCTACAATGAGCAGTTCTTC.